These 18 T cell receptor beta chains originate from one sample sequenced in a study of blood T cell repertoires in COVID-19 (dated by TCRdb to between 2020 and 2021). The method behind the library was the immunoSEQ multiplex PCR assay. Here the immuneACCESS table is served through TCRdb, limited to in-frame sequences with V and J called. Missing clones are a known gap in these copies; in checked studies unresolved V genes cover under half, and the rest lacks a known reason. This sample lists around 200,000 clones; about 90% were detected once. Together, the top ten hold under 2% of the sample. Sequencing used peripheral blood. All receptors come from a man in his forties or fifties with active or convalescent COVID-19.

CDR3 bases: TGTGCCAGCAGTGGACAGGGGAGGATTGTGGGTGAAAAACTGTTTTTT. This translates into CASSGQGRIVGEKLFF. The chain uses TRBV2 and TRBJ1-4; 8 positions match TRBD1. Germline V gene lookup returns CDR1 SNHLY and CDR2 FYNNEI. The CDR3 is made up of 16 amino acids. With V trimmed by 4 bases and J by 7 bases, 11 bases remained unmatched.

The chain couples TRBV28 to TRBJ1-2, with D tentatively TRBD1 (6 bases). Germline V gene lookup returns CDR1 MDHEN and CDR2 SYDVKM. The CDR3 covers 13 residues. The ends were cut back, 6 bases at V and 5 bases at J, with 13 bases in the middle. CDR3 sequence: CASRTDSHYGYTF. The DNA of the CDR3 is TGTGCCAGCAGAACGGACAGTCATTATGGCTACACCTTC.

This sequence joins TRBV27 and TRBJ2-1, with no clear D. CDR1 and CDR2 from the germline V gene are MNHEY and SMNVEV (reference sequence). Trimming took off 2 bases at V and 6 bases at J, with 8 bases between the two ends. The CDR3 length is 13 residues. The CDR3 bases are TGTGCCAGCAGTTTAATCCTGAGCAATGAGCAGTTCTTC. It yields the protein CASSLILSNEQFF.

The genes are TRBV5-6 and TRBJ2-7; 9 bases map to TRBD1. The CDR3 covers 13 residues. The V gene end was trimmed by 8 bases and the J gene end by 2 bases; junction bases not matched to a gene: 5. Germline values: CDR1 SGHDT, CDR2 YYEEEE. DNA for the CDR3: TGTGCCAGTCGGGACAGGGCAACCTACGAGCAGTACTTC. The encoded protein is CASRDRATYEQYF.

The chain combines TRBV5-1 with TRBJ1-1, with 8 nucleotides matching TRBD1. J gave up 1 base and V 4 bases, and 9 bases lay outside the gene matches. The CDR3 has 16 residues. Looked up from germline, CDR1 is SGHRS and CDR2 is YFSETQ. The CDR3 reads CASSPPRQGKNTEAFF. The CDR3 coding sequence is TGCGCCAGCAGCCCACCTCGACAGGGGAAGAACACTGAAGCTTTCTTT.

J is TRBJ2-4 and V is TRBV27; possible D gene TRBD2, 6 bases. Germline CDR1 and CDR2: MNHEY and SMNVEV (reference sequence). The CDR3 sequence is 14 residues long. The V end was cut by 6 bases, the J end by 6 bases, with 15 bases between. DNA of the CDR3: TGTGCCAGCAGGTCTTTAAACGGGAGAAACATTCAGTACTTC. Amino acid sequence: CASRSLNGRNIQYF.

V gene TRBV7-9 combines with J gene TRBJ1-5, with D perhaps TRBD1 (6 bases). CDR1 is SEHNR, CDR2 FQNEAQ, per germline (reference sequence). V was cut by 5 bases and J by 0 bases, with 20 bases left in between. This CDR3 region has 18 residues. The CDR3 bases are TGTGCCAGCAGCCCAGGGGACGGAGGAGTATATAGCAATCAGCCCCAGCATTTT. Amino acid sequence: CASSPGDGGVYSNQPQHF.

The chain links TRBV11-3 to TRBJ2-3; the D gene is possibly TRBD2 (6 bases). This CDR3 has 15 amino acids. The V gene lost 5 bases and the J gene lost 2 bases, with 14 bases spanning the gap. The germline gives CDR1 SGHNT, CDR2 YENEEA. The CDR3 here is CASSVGGLNTDTQYF. CDR3 DNA sequence: TGTGCCAGCAGCGTCGGGGGACTGAACACAGATACGCAGTATTTT.

This rearrangement joins TRBV6-5 to TRBJ1-5; 7 nucleotides agree with TRBD1. The junction had 2 bases not matched to a gene; V was cut back by 2 bases and J by 1 base. Germline V CDR1 and CDR2: MNHEY, SVGAGI. The CDR3 extends over 15 amino acids. The CDR3 DNA is TGTGCCAGCAGTTACCGAGGGGGCAGCAATCAGCCCCAGCATTTT. It yields the protein CASSYRGGSNQPQHF.

The DNA of the CDR3 is TGTGCCAGCAGCCATACACCAGGGGCCACCGGGGAGCTGTTTTTT. Translating it yields CASSHTPGATGELFF. The V call is TRBV7-3, the J call TRBJ2-2; D possibly corresponds to TRBD1 (6 bases). V lost 5 bases to trimming and J lost 4 bases, with 14 bases between them. The CDR3 runs to 15 residues. Germline V lookup: CDR1 SGHTA, CDR2 FQGTGA.

The V call is TRBV2, the J call TRBJ1-3, with TRBD1 matching over 8 bases. The germline V gene encodes CDR1 SNHLY and CDR2 FYNNEI. Unmatched junction bases numbered 16, after V lost 6 bases and J lost 0 bases. The CDR3 extends over 19 amino acids. The DNA for the CDR3 is TGTGCCAGCAGCACGAGGACAGGGTTCGGATCATTCTCTGGAAACACCATATATTTT. Amino acid sequence: CASSTRTGFGSFSGNTIYF. The full variable domain, its missing parts supplied by reference TRBV2 and TRBJ1-3, is EPEVTQTPSHQVTQMGQEVILRCVPISNHLYFYWYRQILGQKVEFLVSFYNNEISEKSEIFDDQFSVERPDGSNFTLKIRSTKLEDSAMYFCASSTRTGFGSFSGNTIYFGEGSWLTVV.

V is TRBV28 and J is TRBJ2-3, with 8 bases that match TRBD1. V lost 6 bases to trimming and J lost 5 bases; unmatched junction nucleotides: 7. The CDR3 extends over 14 amino acids. Germline loops: CDR1 MDHEN, CDR2 SYDVKM. In DNA, the CDR3 is TGTGCCAGCAGCCCCGGACAGGGCAGAGATACGCAGTATTTT. Amino acid sequence: CASSPGQGRDTQYF. The whole variable domain, filled in from reference TRBV28 and TRBJ2-3, reads DVKVTQSSRYLVKRTGEKVFLECVQDMDHENMFWYRQDPGLGLRLIYFSYDVKMKEKGDIPEGYSVSREKKERFSLILESASTNQTSMYLCASSPGQGRDTQYFGPGTRLTVL.

The chain couples TRBV7-8 to TRBJ2-7; TRBD1 agrees at 7 bases. CDR1 SGHVS and CDR2 FQNEAQ come from the germline V gene. This CDR3 is built from 14 residues. J was trimmed by 3 bases and V by 4 bases; bases with no gene match: 6. The CDR3 spells CASSWGQTDYEQYF. The CDR3 DNA reads as TGTGCCAGCAGCTGGGGACAGACGGACTACGAGCAGTACTTC.

In DNA, the CDR3 is TGTGCCAGTAGTACCCGGTTCGGGGAGCTGTTTTTT. It is translated as CASSTRFGELFF. The chain has TRBV19 and TRBJ2-2; D is unresolved. There are 12 residues in the CDR3. Between the trimmed V and J ends, which lost 4 bases and 7 bases, there was a span of 7 bases. In germline, CDR1 is LNHDA, CDR2 SQIVND (reference sequence).

The chain couples TRBV19 to TRBJ1-1; 7 nucleotides line up with TRBD1. CDR1 is LNHDA, CDR2 SQIVND, per germline (reference sequence). Losses at the gene ends were 7 bases for V and 4 bases for J; bases not matched to a gene: 6. This CDR3 is 13 amino acids long. The CDR3 region is CASKGAGVTEAFF. CDR3 sequence (DNA): TGTGCCAGTAAGGGGGCTGGGGTCACTGAAGCTTTCTTT.

The genes are TRBV6-6 and TRBJ1-4; TRBD1 matches 7 bases. CDR3 length: 15 residues. V lost 5 bases to trimming and J lost 7 bases; unmatched junction nucleotides: 10. Germline CDR1 reads MNHNY; CDR2 reads SVGAGI (reference sequence). Written as DNA, the CDR3 is TGTGCCAGCAGTAGACAGGGTCCCGGTGGTGAAAAACTGTTTTTT. It codes for CASSRQGPGGEKLFF.

V and J are TRBV5-4 and TRBJ1-2; 9 nucleotides line up with TRBD1. With V trimmed by 2 bases and J by 2 bases, 1 base remained unmatched. The CDR3 consists of 14 residues. The germline gives CDR1 SGHNT, CDR2 YYREEE (reference sequence). The chain's CDR3 is CASSFDRGNYGYTF. The DNA of the CDR3 is TGTGCCAGCAGCTTCGACAGGGGGAACTATGGCTACACCTTC. Supplemented by reference TRBV5-4 and TRBJ1-2, the full variable domain reads ETGVTQSPTHLIKTRGQQVTLRCSSQSGHNTVSWYQQALGQGPQFIFQYYREEENGRGNFPPRFSGLQFPNYSSELNVNALELDDSALYLCASSFDRGNYGYTFGSGTRLTVV.

As DNA, the CDR3 is TGCGCCAGCAGCCCTCGACAGGGGGCGAATGAGCAGTTCTTC. This codes for CASSPRQGANEQFF. V is TRBV5-1 and J is TRBJ2-1; 10 positions agree with TRBD1. The CDR3 covers 14 residues. J gave up 7 bases and V 4 bases, and 5 bases lay outside the gene matches. The germline V gene has CDR1 SGHRS and CDR2 YFSETQ.